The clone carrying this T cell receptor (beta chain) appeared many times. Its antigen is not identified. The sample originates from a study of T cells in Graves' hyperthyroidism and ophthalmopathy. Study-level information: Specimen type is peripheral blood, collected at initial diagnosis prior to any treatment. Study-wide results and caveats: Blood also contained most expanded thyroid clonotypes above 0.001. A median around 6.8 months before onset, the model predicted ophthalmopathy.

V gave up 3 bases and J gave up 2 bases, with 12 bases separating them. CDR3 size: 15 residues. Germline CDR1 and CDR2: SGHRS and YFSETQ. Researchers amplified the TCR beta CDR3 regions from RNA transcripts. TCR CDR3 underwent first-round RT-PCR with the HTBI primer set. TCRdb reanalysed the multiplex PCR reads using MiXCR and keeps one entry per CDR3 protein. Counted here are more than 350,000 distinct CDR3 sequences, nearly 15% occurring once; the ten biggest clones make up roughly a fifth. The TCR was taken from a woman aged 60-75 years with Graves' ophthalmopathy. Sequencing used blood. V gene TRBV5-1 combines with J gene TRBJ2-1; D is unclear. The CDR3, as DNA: TGCGCCAGCAGCTCCTCACCTACTACCTACAATGAGCAGTTCTTC. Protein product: CASSSSPTTYNEQFF.